These 5 T cell receptor beta chains came from one sample sequenced in a study of blood T cell repertoires in COVID-19. The protocol was immunoSEQ multiplex PCR, while the TCRdb copy is restricted to in-frame clones and leaves out a portion. The table lists a few hundred thousand clones, approximately 80% of them singletons. The sequencing sample was made of peripheral blood. The source of these receptors is an elderly man with acute or convalescent COVID-19.

This chain joins TRBV5-4 and TRBJ1-2; TRBD1 matches at 10 bases. The V segment lost 4 bases and the J segment 3 bases; nucleotides outside the gene matches: 6. Germline V CDR1 and CDR2: SGHNT, YYREEE (reference sequence). This CDR3 is 15 amino acids long. CDR3 nucleotides: TGTGCCAGCAGCCTAGGGACAGGGGCGGACTATGGCTACACCTTC. This codes for CASSLGTGADYGYTF. The variable domain in full, with the rest retrieved from reference TRBV5-4 and TRBJ1-2, is ETGVTQSPTHLIKTRGQQVTLRCSSQSGHNTVSWYQQALGQGPQFIFQYYREEENGRGNFPPRFSGLQFPNYSSELNVNALELDDSALYLCASSLGTGADYGYTFGSGTRLTVV.

This rearrangement joins TRBV27 to TRBJ1-6; D may be TRBD1 (5 bases). Trimming cost V 6 bases and J 6 bases, with 15 bases left between them. The CDR3 contains 15 residues. The germline CDR1 and CDR2 sequences are MNHEY and SMNVEV (reference sequence). CDR3 DNA: TGTGCCAGCAGCCGCTCCGGGACTCTTAATTCACCCCTCCACTTT. This sequence encodes CASSRSGTLNSPLHF.

This clone appeared a single time. The V gene is TRBV30, the J gene TRBJ1-1; 7 nucleotides agree with TRBD1. Germline CDR1 is GTSNPN and CDR2 is SVGIG (reference sequence). The CDR3 consists of 13 residues. V lost 3 bases to trimming and J lost 0 bases; unmatched junction nucleotides: 1. CDR3 amino acids: CAWRGQMNTEAFF. The CDR3 DNA reads TGTGCCTGGAGGGGACAGATGAACACTGAAGCTTTCTTT.

This clone showed up just once. V and J are TRBV5-8 and TRBJ1-5; no clear D gene. The length of the CDR3 is 15 residues. The germline V gene encodes CDR1 SGHTS and CDR2 YDEGEE. Trimming removed 0 bases at V and 0 bases at J, with 7 bases between. The CDR3 spells CASSLALVSNQPQHF. The CDR3 DNA sequence: TGTGCCAGCAGCTTGGCCCTAGTTAGCAATCAGCCCCAGCATTTT.

The chain is built from TRBV24-1 and TRBJ2-3, with D possibly matching TRBD2 (5 bases). The CDR3 is made up of 12 amino acids. The V gene lost 9 bases and the J gene lost 2 bases, with 8 bases spanning the gap. Per the germline V gene, CDR1 is KGHDR and CDR2 is SFDVKD. Here the CDR3 reads CATEGDTDTQYF. The CDR3 region has the DNA TGTGCCACCGAGGGTGACACAGATACGCAGTATTTT.